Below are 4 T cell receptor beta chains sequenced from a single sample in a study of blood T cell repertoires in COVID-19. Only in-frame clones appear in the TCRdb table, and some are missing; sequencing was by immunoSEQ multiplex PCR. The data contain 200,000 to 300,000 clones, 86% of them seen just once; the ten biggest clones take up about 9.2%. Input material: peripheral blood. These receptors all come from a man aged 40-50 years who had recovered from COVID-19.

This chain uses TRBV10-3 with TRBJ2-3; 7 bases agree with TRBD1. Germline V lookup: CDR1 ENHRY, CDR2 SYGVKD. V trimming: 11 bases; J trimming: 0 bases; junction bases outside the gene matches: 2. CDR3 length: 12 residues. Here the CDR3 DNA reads TGTGCCGCGACAGGGAGCACAGATACGCAGTATTTT. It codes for CAATGSTDTQYF.

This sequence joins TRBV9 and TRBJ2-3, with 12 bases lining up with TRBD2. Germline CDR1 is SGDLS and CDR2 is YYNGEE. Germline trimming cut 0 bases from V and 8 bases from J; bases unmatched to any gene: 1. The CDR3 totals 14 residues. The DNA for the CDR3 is TGTGCCAGCAGCGTAGGGACTAGCGGGACTACGCAGTATTTT. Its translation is CASSVGTSGTTQYF.

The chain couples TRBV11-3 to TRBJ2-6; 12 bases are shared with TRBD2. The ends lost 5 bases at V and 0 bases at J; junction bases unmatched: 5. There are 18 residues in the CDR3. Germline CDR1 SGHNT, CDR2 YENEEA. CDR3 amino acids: CASSPGLAGSSGANVLTF. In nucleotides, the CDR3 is TGTGCCAGCAGCCCCGGACTAGCGGGGAGCTCTGGGGCCAACGTCCTGACTTTC.

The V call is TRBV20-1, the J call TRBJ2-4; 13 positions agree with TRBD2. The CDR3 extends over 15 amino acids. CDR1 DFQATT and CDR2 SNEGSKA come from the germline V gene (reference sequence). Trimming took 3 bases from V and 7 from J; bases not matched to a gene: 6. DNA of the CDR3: TGCAGTGCTAGTACTAGCGGGAGGGCCCAGAACATTCAGTACTTC. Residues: CSASTSGRAQNIQYF.